These 5 T cell receptor beta chains share one sample of origin, sequenced in a study of T-cell memory formation after mild COVID-19. TCRdb used MiXCR to reprocess the 5' RACE reads, holding one entry per CDR3 protein. This sample yields some 350,000 distinct CDR3 sequences, of which 10% to 15% are seen a single time; about a fifth belongs to the top ten. The sample comprised PBMCs or a T cell subset sorted from them (not recorded which). The source is a man aged 18 to 30 who had mild COVID-19 (a few samples of this study predate the infection). Cell type and time point are not known.

Many counts were recorded for this clonotype. The chain recombines TRBV28 with TRBJ1-5, with 7 bases identical to TRBD1. Germline V gives CDR1 MDHEN, CDR2 SYDVKM. V trimming: 5 bases; J trimming: 2 bases; junction bases outside the gene matches: 3. The CDR3 covers 14 residues. In nucleotides, the CDR3 is TGTGCCAGCAGTCCGACAGGGCGCAATCAGCCCCAGCATTTT. Amino acids: CASSPTGRNQPQHF.

In this sample, this clonotype turned up a few times. The chain uses TRBV29-1 and TRBJ2-1; D may correspond to TRBD1 or TRBD2 (5 bases each). The ends were cut back, 5 bases at V and 3 bases at J, with 11 bases in the middle. This CDR3 contains 13 residues. Germline V gene data show CDR1 as SQVTM and CDR2 as ANQGSEA. The CDR3 DNA sequence: TGCAGCGTTCCTTTGGGGGACTACAATGAGCAGTTCTTC. This codes for CSVPLGDYNEQFF.

The genes are TRBV5-1 and TRBJ1-2; 8 positions match TRBD1. The CDR3 runs to 12 residues. J gave up 14 bases and V 0 bases, and 6 bases lay outside the gene matches. The germline V gene encodes CDR1 SGHRS and CDR2 YFSETQ. CDR3 nucleotides: TGCGCCAGCAGCTTGGAAGGACAGGGAGCGACCTTC. It is translated as CASSLEGQGATF.

This clonotype was detected ten times or more. The junction departs from germline at one end; a sequencing error may be responsible. In nucleotides, the CDR3 is TGCGCCAGCAGGTTGGATAGCAGCCGGCAGCAGTACTTC. Its protein product is CASRLDSSRQQYF. The chain employs TRBV5-1 and TRBJ2-7; D gene uncertain. This CDR3 is 13 amino acids long. Germline V gives CDR1 SGHRS, CDR2 YFSETQ. The full variable domain, its missing parts supplied by reference TRBV5-1 and TRBJ2-7, is KAGVTQTPRYLIKTRGQQVTLSCSPISGHRSVSWYQQTPGQGLQFLFEYFSETQRNKGNFPGRFSGRQFSNSRSEMNVSTLELGDSALYLCASRLDSSRQQYFGPGTRLTVT.

This clonotype came up a few times. The gene calls are TRBV4-3 and TRBJ2-1, with TRBD2 matching over 8 bases. The CDR3 covers 19 residues. The ends lost 4 bases at V and 4 bases at J; junction bases unmatched: 18. Per germline, CDR1 LGHNA and CDR2 YSLEER. In DNA, the CDR3 is TGCGCCAGCAGCCCTGGACCCGGAGAAGCGGGAGTGGTATACAATGAGCAGTTCTTC. It yields the protein CASSPGPGEAGVVYNEQFF.